This T cell receptor beta chain was recorded in a study of glioma-infiltrating T cells after dendritic cell vaccination. The immunoSEQ assay amplified TCRB CDR3 from up to 2 ug DNA. Produced via immunoSEQ multiplex PCR; TCRdb's table is partial and in-frame only. The data hold about 100,000 clones, with approximately 80% observed a single time. Time point in this sample: after dendritic cell vaccination, including at tumor progression/relapse. Germline CDR1 reads KGHSH; CDR2 reads LQKENI. Germline trimming cut 3 bases from V and 7 bases from J; bases unmatched to any gene: 14. The CDR3 runs to 17 residues.

Specimen: blood, collected after dendritic cell vaccination. The receptor was isolated from a human donor with glioblastoma. The chain couples TRBV18 to TRBJ1-4, with 7 bases matching TRBD1. The CDR3: CASSPQDPRGLSEKLFF. The CDR3 DNA reads as TGTGCCAGCTCACCTCAGGATCCGAGGGGGCTGAGTGAAAAACTGTTTTTT.